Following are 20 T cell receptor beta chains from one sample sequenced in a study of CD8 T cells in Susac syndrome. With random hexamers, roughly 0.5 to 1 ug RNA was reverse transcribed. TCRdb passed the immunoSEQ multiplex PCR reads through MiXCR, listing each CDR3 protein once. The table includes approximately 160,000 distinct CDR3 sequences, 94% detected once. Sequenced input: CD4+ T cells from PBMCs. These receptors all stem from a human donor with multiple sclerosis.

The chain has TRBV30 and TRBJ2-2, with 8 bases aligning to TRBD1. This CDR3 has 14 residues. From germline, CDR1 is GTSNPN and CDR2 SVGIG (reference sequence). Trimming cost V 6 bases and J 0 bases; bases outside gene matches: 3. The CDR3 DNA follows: TGTGCCTGCGGACAGGGAACGAACACCGGGGAGCTGTTTTTT. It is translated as CACGQGTNTGELFF.

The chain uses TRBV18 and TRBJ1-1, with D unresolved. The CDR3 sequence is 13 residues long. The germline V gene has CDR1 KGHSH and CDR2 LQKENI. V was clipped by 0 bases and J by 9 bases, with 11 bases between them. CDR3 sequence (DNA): TGTGCCAGCTCACCACCGTCCCAGGCCCAAGCTTTCTTT. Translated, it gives CASSPPSQAQAFF.

CDR3 amino acids: CSASPFLAGGPHNEQFF. The CDR3 DNA reads TGCAGTGCTAGTCCCTTTTTAGCGGGAGGGCCGCACAATGAGCAGTTCTTC. The chain carries TRBV20-1 and TRBJ2-1, with 11 nucleotides matching TRBD2. V lost 3 bases, J lost 5 bases, and 12 bases stayed unmatched. Germline CDR1 reads DFQATT; CDR2 reads SNEGSKA (reference sequence). The CDR3 sequence is 17 residues long.

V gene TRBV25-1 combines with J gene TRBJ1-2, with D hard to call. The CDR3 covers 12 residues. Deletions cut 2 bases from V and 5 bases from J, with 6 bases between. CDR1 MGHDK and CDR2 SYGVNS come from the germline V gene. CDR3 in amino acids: CASSEVAYGYTF. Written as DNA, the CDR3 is TGTGCCAGCAGTGAAGTGGCTTATGGCTACACCTTC.

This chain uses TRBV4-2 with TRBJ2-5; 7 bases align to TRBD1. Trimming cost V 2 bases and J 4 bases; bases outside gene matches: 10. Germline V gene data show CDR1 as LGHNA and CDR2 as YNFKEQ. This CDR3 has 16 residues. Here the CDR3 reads CASSQPEGGGGETQYF. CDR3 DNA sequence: TGTGCCAGCAGCCAACCTGAAGGGGGCGGAGGAGAGACCCAGTACTTC.

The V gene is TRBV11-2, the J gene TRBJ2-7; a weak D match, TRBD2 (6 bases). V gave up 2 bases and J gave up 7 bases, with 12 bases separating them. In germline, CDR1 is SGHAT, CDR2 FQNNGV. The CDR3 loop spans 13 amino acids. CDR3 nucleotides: TGTGCCAGCAGCTTACGGGAGTTAGAAGAGCAGTACTTC. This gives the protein CASSLRELEEQYF.

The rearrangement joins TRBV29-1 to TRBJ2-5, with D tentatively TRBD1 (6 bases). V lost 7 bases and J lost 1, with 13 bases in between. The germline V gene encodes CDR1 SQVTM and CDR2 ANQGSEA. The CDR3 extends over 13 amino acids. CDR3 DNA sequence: TGCAGCGCTACCCGGGACACCCAAGAGACCCAGTACTTC. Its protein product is CSATRDTQETQYF.

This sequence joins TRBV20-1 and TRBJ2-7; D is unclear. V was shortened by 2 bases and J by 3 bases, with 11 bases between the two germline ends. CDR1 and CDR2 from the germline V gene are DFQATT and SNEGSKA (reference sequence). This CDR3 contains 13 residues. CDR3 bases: TGCAGTGCTAGAAACAACCTCGGCTACGAGCAGTACTTC. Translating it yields CSARNNLGYEQYF.

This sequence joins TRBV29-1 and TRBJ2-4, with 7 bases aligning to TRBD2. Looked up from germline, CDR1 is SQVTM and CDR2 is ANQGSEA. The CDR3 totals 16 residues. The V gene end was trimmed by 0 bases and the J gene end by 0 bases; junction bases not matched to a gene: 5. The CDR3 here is CSVEDGGGKAKNIQYF. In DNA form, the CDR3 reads TGCAGCGTTGAAGATGGGGGGGGAAAAGCCAAAAACATTCAGTACTTC.

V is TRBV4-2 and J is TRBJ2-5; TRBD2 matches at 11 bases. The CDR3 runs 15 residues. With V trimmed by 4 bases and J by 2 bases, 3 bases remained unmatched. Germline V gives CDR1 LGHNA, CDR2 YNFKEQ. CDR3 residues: CASSLGLAGQETQYF. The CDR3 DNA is TGTGCCAGCAGCCTAGGACTAGCGGGTCAAGAGACCCAGTACTTC.

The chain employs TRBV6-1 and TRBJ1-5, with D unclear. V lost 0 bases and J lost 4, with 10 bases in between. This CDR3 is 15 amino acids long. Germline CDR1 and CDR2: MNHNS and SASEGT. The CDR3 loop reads CASSEALGRNQPQHF. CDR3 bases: TGTGCCAGCAGTGAAGCGCTTGGGAGGAATCAGCCCCAGCATTTT.

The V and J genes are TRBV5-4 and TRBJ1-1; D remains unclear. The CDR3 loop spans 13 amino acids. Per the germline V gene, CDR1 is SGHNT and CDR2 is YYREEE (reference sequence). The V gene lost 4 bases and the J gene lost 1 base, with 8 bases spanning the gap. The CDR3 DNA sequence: TGTGCCAGCAGCCTAGATTCGAACACTGAAGCTTTCTTT. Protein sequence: CASSLDSNTEAFF.

CDR3 residues: CSASDGTGYDQPQHF. DNA of the CDR3: TGCAGTGCTAGTGACGGGACAGGGTATGATCAGCCCCAGCATTTT. The chain uses TRBV20-1 and TRBJ1-5; 9 bases line up with TRBD1. The junction had 8 bases not matched to a gene; V was cut back by 3 bases and J by 5 bases. Germline CDR1 reads DFQATT; CDR2 reads SNEGSKA (reference sequence). The CDR3 is 15 amino acids.

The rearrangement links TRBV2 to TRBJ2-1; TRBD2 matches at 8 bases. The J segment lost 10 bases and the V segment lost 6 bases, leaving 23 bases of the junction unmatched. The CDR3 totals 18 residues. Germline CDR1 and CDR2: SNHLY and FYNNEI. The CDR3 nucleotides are TGTGCCAGCAGATCCGGACGAACTAGCGGCCCCCGGGAAAGGGAGCAGTTCTTC. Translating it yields CASRSGRTSGPREREQFF. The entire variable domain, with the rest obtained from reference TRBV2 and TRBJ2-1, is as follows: EPEVTQTPSHQVTQMGQEVILRCVPISNHLYFYWYRQILGQKVEFLVSFYNNEISEKSEIFDDQFSVERPDGSNFTLKIRSTKLEDSAMYFCASRSGRTSGPREREQFFGPGTRLTVL.

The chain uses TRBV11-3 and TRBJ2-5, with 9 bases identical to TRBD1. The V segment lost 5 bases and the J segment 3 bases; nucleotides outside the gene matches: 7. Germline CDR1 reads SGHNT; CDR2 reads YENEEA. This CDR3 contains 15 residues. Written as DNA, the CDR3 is TGTGCCAGCAGCGATTTGGGGGACAGGGAAGAGACCCAGTACTTC. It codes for CASSDLGDREETQYF.

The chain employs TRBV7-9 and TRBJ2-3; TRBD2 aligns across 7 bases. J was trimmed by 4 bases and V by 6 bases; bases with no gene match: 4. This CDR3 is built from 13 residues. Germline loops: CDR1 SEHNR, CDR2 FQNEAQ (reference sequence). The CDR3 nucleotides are TGTGCCAGCAGACGTGGGGGGGCAGATACGCAGTATTTT. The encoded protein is CASRRGGADTQYF.

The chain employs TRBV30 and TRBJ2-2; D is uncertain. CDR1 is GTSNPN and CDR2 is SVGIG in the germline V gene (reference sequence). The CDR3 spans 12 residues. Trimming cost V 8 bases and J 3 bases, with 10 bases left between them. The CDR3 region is CAADPHTGELFF. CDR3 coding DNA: TGTGCCGCCGATCCTCACACCGGGGAGCTGTTTTTT.

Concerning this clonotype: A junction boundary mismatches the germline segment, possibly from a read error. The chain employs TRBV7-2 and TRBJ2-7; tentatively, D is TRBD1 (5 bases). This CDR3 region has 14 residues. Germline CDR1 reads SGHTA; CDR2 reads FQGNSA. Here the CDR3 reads CASTLGVGPYEQYF. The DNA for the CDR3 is TGTGCCAGCACCTTAGGGGTGGGGCCTTACGAGCAGTACTTC.

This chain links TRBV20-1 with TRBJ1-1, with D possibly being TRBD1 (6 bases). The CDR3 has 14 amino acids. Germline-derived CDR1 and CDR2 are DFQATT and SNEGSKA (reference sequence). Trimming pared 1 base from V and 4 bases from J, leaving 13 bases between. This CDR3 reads CSARVSRGGTEAFF. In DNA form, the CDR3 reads TGCAGTGCTAGAGTTTCCAGGGGAGGCACTGAAGCTTTCTTT.

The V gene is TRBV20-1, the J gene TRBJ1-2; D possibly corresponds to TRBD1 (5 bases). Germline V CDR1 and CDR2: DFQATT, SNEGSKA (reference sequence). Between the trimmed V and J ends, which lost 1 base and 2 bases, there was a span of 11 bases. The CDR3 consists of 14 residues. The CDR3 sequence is CSARGSGFNYGYTF. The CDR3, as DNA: TGCAGTGCTAGAGGTTCAGGGTTCAACTATGGCTACACCTTC.